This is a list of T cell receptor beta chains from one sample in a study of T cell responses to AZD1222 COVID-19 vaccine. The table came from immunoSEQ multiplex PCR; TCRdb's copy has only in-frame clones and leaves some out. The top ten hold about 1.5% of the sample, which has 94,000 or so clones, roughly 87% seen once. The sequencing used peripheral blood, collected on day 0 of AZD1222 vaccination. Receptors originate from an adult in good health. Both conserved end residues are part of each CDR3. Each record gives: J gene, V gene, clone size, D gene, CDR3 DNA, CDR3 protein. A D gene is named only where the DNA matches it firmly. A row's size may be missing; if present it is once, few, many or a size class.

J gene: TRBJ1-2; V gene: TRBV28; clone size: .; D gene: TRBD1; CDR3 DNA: TGTGCCAGCGGGACGCAGGGGGCATTCTATGGCTACACCTTC; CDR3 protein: CASGTQGAFYGYTF
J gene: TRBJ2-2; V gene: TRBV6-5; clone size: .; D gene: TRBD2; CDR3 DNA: TGTGCCAGCGCGGGGGGATGGAACACCGGGGAGCTGTTTTTT; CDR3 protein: CASAGGWNTGELFF
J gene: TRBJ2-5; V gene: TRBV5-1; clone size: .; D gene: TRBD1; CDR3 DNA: TGCGCCAGCAGCCAAAAGACAGGGGGGGTGGAGACCCAGTACTTC; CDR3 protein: CASSQKTGGVETQYF
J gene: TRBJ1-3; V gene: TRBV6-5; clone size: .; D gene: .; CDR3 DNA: TGTGCCAGCAGCCCAGTCCCAGGGGTTGGAAACACCATATATTTT; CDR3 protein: CASSPVPGVGNTIYF
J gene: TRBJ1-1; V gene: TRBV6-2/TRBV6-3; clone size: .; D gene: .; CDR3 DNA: TGTGCCAGCAGTTACCGGTTCAGTCTTGGGGGCGAGGGGGACACTGAAGCTTTCTTT; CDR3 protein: CASSYRFSLGGEGDTEAFF
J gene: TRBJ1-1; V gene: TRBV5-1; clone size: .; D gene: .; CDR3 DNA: TGCGCCAGCAGCTTGTCAGTGAACACTGAAGCTTTCTTT; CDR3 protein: CASSLSVNTEAFF
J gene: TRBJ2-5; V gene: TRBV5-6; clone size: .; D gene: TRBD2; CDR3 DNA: TGTGCCAGCAATGAGCGGGGGCTACAAGAGACCCAGTACTTC; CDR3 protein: CASNERGLQETQYF
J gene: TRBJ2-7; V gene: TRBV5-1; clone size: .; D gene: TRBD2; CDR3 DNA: TGCGCCAGCAGCTTGGTAGGTAGCGGGGGGTCCGACGAGCAGTACTTC; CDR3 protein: CASSLVGSGGSDEQYF
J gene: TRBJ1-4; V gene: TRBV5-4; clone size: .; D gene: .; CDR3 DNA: TGTGCCAGCAGGCGAGGCGGGGTAGGCGGTGAAAAACTGTTTTTT; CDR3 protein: CASRRGGVGGEKLFF
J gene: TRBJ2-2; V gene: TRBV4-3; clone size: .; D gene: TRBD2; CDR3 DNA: TGCGCCAGCAGCCAAGAATGGAAGCGGGGGCTCCACACCGGGGAGCTGTTTTTT; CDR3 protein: CASSQEWKRGLHTGELFF
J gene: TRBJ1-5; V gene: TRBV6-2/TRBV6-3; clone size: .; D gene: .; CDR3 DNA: TGTGCCAGCAGTCTTTTGGATAGCAATCAGCCCCAGCATTTT; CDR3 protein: CASSLLDSNQPQHF
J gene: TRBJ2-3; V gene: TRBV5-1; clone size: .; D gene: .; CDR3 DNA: TGCGCCAGAGCCTGGGGGGCAGATACGCAGTATTTT; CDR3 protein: CARAWGADTQYF
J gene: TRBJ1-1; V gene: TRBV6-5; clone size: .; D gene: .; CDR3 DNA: TGTGCCAGCGGGACACTGAACACTGAAGCTTTCTTT; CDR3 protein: CASGTLNTEAFF
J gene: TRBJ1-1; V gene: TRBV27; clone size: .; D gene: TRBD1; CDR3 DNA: TGTGCCAGCAGTCCCCGGACAGGAATGATGAACACTGAAGCTTTCTTT; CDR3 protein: CASSPRTGMMNTEAFF
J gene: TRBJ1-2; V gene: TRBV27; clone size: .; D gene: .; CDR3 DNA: TGTGCCAGCTCGCGTGGGGGGAAGGACTATGGCTACACCTTC; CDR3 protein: CASSRGGKDYGYTF
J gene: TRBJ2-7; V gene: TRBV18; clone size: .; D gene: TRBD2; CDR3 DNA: TGTGCCAGCTCACCGGGACTAGCAGGTGAGCAGTACTTC; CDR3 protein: CASSPGLAGEQYF
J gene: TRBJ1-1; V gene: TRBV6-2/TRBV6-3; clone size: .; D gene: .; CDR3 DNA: TGTGCCAGCAGTCTTACAGGAGTTTCATCTGAAGCTTTCTTT; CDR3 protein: CASSLTGVSSEAFF
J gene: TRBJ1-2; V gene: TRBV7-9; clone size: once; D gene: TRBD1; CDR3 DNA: TGTGCCAGTAACAAAGGGGGACAGGGTGAGGGCTACACCTTC; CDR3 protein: CASNKGGQGEGYTF
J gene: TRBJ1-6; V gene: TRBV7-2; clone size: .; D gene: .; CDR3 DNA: TGTGCCAGCAGTGATCCGGGTGATCATTCACCCCTCCACTTT; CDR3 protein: CASSDPGDHSPLHF
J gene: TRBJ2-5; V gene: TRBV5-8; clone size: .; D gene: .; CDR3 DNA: TGTGCCAGCATCCCCGGGGCGACAGAGACCCAGTACTTC; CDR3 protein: CASIPGATETQYF
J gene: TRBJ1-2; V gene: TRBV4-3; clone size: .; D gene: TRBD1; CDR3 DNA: TGCGCCAGCAGCCAAGCGGACAGGGGGCCTAATGGCTACACCTTC; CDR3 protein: CASSQADRGPNGYTF
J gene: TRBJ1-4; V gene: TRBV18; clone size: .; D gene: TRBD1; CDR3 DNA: TGTGCCAGCTCACCTACCGGGACAGGGGAAAAACTGTTTTTT; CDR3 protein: CASSPTGTGEKLFF
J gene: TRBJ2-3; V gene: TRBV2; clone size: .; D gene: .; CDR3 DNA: TGTGCCAGCAGGGGCCAGACCATCCCCACAGATACGCAGTATTTT; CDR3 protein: CASRGQTIPTDTQYF
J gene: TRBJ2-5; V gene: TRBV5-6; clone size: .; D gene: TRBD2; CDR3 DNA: TGTGCCAGCAGCTTCCCCGACTCAGCGGGGGGGCTGGAGACCCAGTACTTC; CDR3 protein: CASSFPDSAGGLETQYF